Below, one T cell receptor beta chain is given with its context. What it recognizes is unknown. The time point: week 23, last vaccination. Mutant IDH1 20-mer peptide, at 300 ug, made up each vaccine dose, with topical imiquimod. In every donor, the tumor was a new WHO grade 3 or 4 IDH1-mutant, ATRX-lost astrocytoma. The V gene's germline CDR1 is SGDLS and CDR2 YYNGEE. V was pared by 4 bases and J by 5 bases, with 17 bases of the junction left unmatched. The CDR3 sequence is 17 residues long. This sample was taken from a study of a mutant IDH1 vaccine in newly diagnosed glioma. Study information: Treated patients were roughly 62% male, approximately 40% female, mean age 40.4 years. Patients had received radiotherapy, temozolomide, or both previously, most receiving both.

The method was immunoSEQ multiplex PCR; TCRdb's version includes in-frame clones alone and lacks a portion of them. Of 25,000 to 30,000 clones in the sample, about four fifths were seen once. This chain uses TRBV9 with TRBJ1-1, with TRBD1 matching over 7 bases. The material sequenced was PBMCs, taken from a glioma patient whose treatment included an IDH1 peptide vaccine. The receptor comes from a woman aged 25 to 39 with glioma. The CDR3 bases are TGTGCCAGCAGCCCCCGGGACAGCAATGCGCTTGGTACTGAAGCTTTCTTT. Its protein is CASSPRDSNALGTEAFF.